This T cell receptor (beta chain) was sequenced during a study of shared clonotypes between healthy human individuals. A few counts support this clone. V dropped 8 bases and J dropped 3 bases, with 17 bases sitting between them. Germline CDR1 is SGHDN and CDR2 is FVKESK. The CDR3 is 15 residues long. The assay was immunoSEQ multiplex PCR, and TCRdb's table has in-frame clones only and misses some. The table has about 2,200,000 clones, about 93% seen once; the top ten hold more than 1.5%. Terminally differentiated effector memory CD45RA+ cells were left out of the naive CD8 fraction, which was CD45RO-negative and positively selected for CCR7.

Material: naive CD8+ T cells from PBMCs. This clonotype was sampled from a man aged 18 to 35 in good health. Some clones in this sample may be carry-over from other donors' samples. V is TRBV14 and J is TRBJ2-1; maybe TRBD2 (6 bases). The CDR3 region has the DNA TGTGCCAGCGGGCCTTCCGGGAGTCTCTACAATGAGCAGTTCTTC. Protein product: CASGPSGSLYNEQFF.